In this sample, the clone carrying this TCR beta chain turned up once. What it recognizes is unknown. V gave up 4 bases and J gave up 5 bases, with 6 bases separating them. CDR1 and CDR2 (germline): DFQATT, SNEGSKA (reference sequence). This CDR3 spans 10 amino acids. PCR was performed using 60 Vbeta and 13 Jbeta primers. TCRdb's copy holds only in-frame clones and misses some; the assay was immunoSEQ multiplex PCR. This sample carries about 160,000 clones, approximately 81% of them seen once, and the ten largest clones take 1%. This sample stems from a study of cytomegalovirus exposure and HLA in healthy donors. Overall study results and limits: A later analysis linked a missense DCLRE1C variant to TCR beta V- and J-gene trimming. The classifier, whose performance was assessed in both the original and validation cohorts, reportedly diagnosed cytomegalovirus status with high specificity and sensitivity. Later analysis found that TCR beta chains associated with HLA were more clonally expanded than other, equally common chains.

Sequenced input: PBMCs. The V gene is TRBV20-1, the J gene TRBJ2-7; possibly TRBD2 for D (6 bases). The sequence was obtained from a boy younger than 10 in good health and CMV-seronegative. The DNA for the CDR3 is TGCAGTGCTATAGCGGACGAGCAGTACTTC. Its protein product is CSAIADEQYF.